This T cell receptor (beta chain) was found in a study of cytomegalovirus exposure and HLA in healthy donors. The PCR made use of 60 Vbeta and 13 Jbeta primers. Sequencing was performed with immunoSEQ multiplex PCR; in TCRdb, only in-frame clones are kept and a portion is missing. This sample yields approximately 100,000 clones, of which 80% are seen a single time; 2% to 2.5% belongs to the top ten. The CDR3 runs to 13 residues. V lost 5 bases to trimming and J lost 3 bases, with 11 bases between them. The germline gives CDR1 SQVTM, CDR2 ANQGSEA. The rearrangement joins TRBV29-1 to TRBJ1-5, with D unclear. Sequencing was performed on PBMCs. The clonotype was recovered from a man aged 18 to 35 in good health and CMV-seronegative. CDR3 sequence (DNA): TGCAGCGTTCGTACAGCCATCAATCAGCCCCAGCATTTT. As protein: CSVRTAINQPQHF.